Described below is a single T cell receptor (beta chain) sequence and its context. Its antigen is still unknown. The conserved phenylalanine or tryptophan is not found at the CDR3 terminus, so this likely reflects a read error. TCRbeta libraries were built with three rounds of nested PCR, modified from ARM-PCR. A single record per CDR3 protein comes from TCRdb applying MiXCR to the multiplex PCR reads. The sample lists some 74,000 distinct CDR3 sequences, roughly two thirds occurring once. The sample originates from a study of tumor and adjacent non-tumor tissue in lung cancer. Overall study: Stage I to III disease affected over nine men and several women aged about 30 to 85.

This sample's RNA came from whole unsorted tissue. This CDR3 is 12 amino acids long. Germline V CDR1 and CDR2: SGHAT, FQNNGV. Findings of the study overall: Higher tumor TCR diversity was associated with shorter survival. Significantly higher TCR diversity was found in tumor than normal lung.

The chain recombines TRBV11-2 with TRBJ2-7, with D tentatively TRBD2 (5 bases). The receptor was isolated from a middle-aged woman with non-small cell lung cancer. The sequenced sample consisted of lung tumor tissue. CDR3 sequence reads: CVSGGSSYEQYS. CDR3 sequence (DNA): TGTGTCAGCGGTGGGAGCTCCTACGAGCAGTACTCC.